This TCR beta chain emerged from a study of OX40 agonist ivuxolimab in advanced cancers. Findings and caveats of the study: Compared with others, partial responders at 0.1-3.0 mg/kg displayed clonal expansion among the lowest. Low normalized clonal expansion also occurred in some nonresponding patients.

The method was immunoSEQ multiplex PCR; TCRdb's version includes in-frame clones alone and lacks a portion of them. Among almost 70,000 clones listed, around 83% were seen once. The germline V and J ends were trimmed by 2 bases and 0 bases, with 11 bases remaining between them. CDR1 MNHEY and CDR2 SMNVEV come from the germline V gene (reference sequence). This CDR3 region has 16 residues. About this clone itself: What it recognizes is unknown.

The chain recombines TRBV27 with TRBJ1-3; D may be TRBD1 (6 bases). The input for sequencing was CD4+ or CD8+ T cells sorted from blood, taken in a trial of the OX40 agonist ivuxolimab. This TCR derives from an adult with an advanced solid tumor such as melanoma, head and neck, liver or kidney cancer. Written as DNA, the CDR3 is TGTGCCAGCAGTTTACGGGGGCGTGGCTCTGGAAACACCATATATTTT. It codes for CASSLRGRGSGNTIYF.